Presented here are 30 T cell receptor beta chains from one specimen sequenced in a study of shared clonotypes between healthy human individuals. Profiling relied on immunoSEQ multiplex PCR, and the TCRdb table lists in-frame clones only, not all of them. Here the sample spans 950,000 to 1,100,000 clones, about 84% being singletons. Sequencing was done on a sample of memory CD4+ T cells from PBMCs. The subset was: CD45RA-negative fraction. Receptors were obtained from a man aged 18 to 35 in good health. Some clones in this sample may be carry-over from other donors' samples.

The rearrangement links TRBV29-1 to TRBJ2-5; tentative D call: TRBD1 (7 bases). CDR3 length: 14 residues. Germline-derived CDR1 and CDR2 are SQVTM and ANQGSEA. V was pared by 7 bases and J by 2 bases, with 17 bases between. The CDR3 region is CSATQGGSQETQYF. As DNA, the CDR3 is TGCAGCGCAACCCAGGGGGGAAGTCAAGAGACCCAGTACTTC. The complete variable domain, with remaining parts taken from reference TRBV29-1 and TRBJ2-5, reads SAVISQKPSRDICQRGTSLTIQCQVDSQVTMMFWYRQQPGQSLTLIATANQGSEATYESGFVIDKFPISRPNLTFSTLTVSNMSPEDSSIYLCSATQGGSQETQYFGPGTRLLVL.

Regarding this clone: This specimen includes other DNA sequences encoding the same CDR3. The rearrangement uses TRBV15 and TRBJ2-5, with TRBD1 matching over 9 bases. J was trimmed by 3 bases and V by 0 bases; bases with no gene match: 2. CDR1 and CDR2 from the germline V gene are LNHNV and YYDKDF (reference sequence). CDR3 length: 15 amino acids. The CDR3 DNA sequence: TGTGCCACCAGCAGAGATGGGGACAGGGAAGAGACCCAGTACTTC. This encodes CATSRDGDREETQYF.

Here the CDR3 DNA reads TGTGCCAGCAGCAGAAGCGGGGCCTCCTACAATGAGCAGTTCTTC. This gives the protein CASSRSGASYNEQFF. The chain combines TRBV5-4 with TRBJ2-1; the match to TRBD2 covers 7 bases. Germline loops: CDR1 SGHNT, CDR2 YYREEE (reference sequence). V was clipped by 4 bases and J by 0 bases; unmatched bases: 4. The CDR3 extends over 15 amino acids.

The sample holds a few counts of this clone. The chain uses TRBV9 and TRBJ1-1, with D unresolved. The germline gives CDR1 SGDLS, CDR2 YYNGEE. V lost 0 bases and J lost 10, with 16 bases in between. The CDR3 loop spans 14 amino acids. CDR3: CASSVATFGTRAFF. The CDR3 DNA follows: TGTGCCAGCAGCGTAGCTACATTTGGCACCCGAGCTTTCTTT.

The chain is built from TRBV11-2 and TRBJ2-7; 10 bases line up with TRBD2. V lost 3 bases and J lost 6; bases outside the gene matches: 11. There are 16 residues in the CDR3. CDR1 and CDR2 (germline): SGHAT, FQNNGV. CDR3 nucleotide sequence: TGTGCCAGCAGCTTTATCCAAGCGGGAGGGCCAGGCGAGCAGTACTTC. The encoded protein is CASSFIQAGGPGEQYF.

The chain uses TRBV20-1 and TRBJ2-5, with a tentative D call TRBD1 (5 bases). The CDR3 has 11 amino acids. Germline values: CDR1 DFQATT, CDR2 SNEGSKA (reference sequence). The CDR3 loop is CSIQGGETQYF. As DNA, the CDR3 is TGCAGCATCCAGGGTGGGGAGACCCAGTACTTC.

The chain joins TRBV29-1 to TRBJ1-2; a possible D gene is TRBD1 (5 bases). Germline CDR1 reads SQVTM; CDR2 reads ANQGSEA. This CDR3 comprises 12 residues. V lost 6 bases to trimming and J lost 6 bases, with 14 bases between them. CDR3 coding DNA: TGCAGCGTCAGGGAGGGTGGTGATGGCTACACCTTC. It yields the protein CSVREGGDGYTF.

This clone was seen at least ten times. The chain employs TRBV6-5 and TRBJ2-2; 7 positions match TRBD1. In germline, CDR1 is MNHEY, CDR2 SVGAGI. CDR3 length: 14 residues. The trim removed 6 bases at V and 7 bases at J, leaving 8 bases unmatched. The CDR3 region has the DNA TGTGCCAGCAGCGTAGGGACAGCGCACGGGGAGCTGTTTTTT. It yields the protein CASSVGTAHGELFF.

With respect to this clone: Germline is not matched at one junction end, which may reflect a read error. V is TRBV6-4 and J is TRBJ2-5; possible D gene TRBD1, 6 bases. Germline CDR1 MRHNA, CDR2 SNTAGT. CDR3 length: 13 residues. CDR3 nucleotides: TGTGCCAGCAGCGAACAGGGCCAAGGGACCCAGTACTTC. This translates into CASSEQGQGTQYF.

The rearrangement links TRBV19 to TRBJ1-1; D gene ambiguous. The CDR3 runs to 12 residues. Germline V gene data show CDR1 as LNHDA and CDR2 as SQIVND (reference sequence). V lost 7 bases to trimming and J lost 8 bases, with 14 bases between them. The CDR3 DNA reads TGTGCCAGTAACTCCCGAGCGTCGGAAGCTTTCTTT. It codes for CASNSRASEAFF.

On this clone itself: Other nucleotide sequences from this sample produce the same CDR3. The chain uses TRBV7-2 and TRBJ1-5; possible D gene TRBD1, 5 bases. The CDR3 has 13 residues. V was clipped by 3 bases and J by 6 bases, with 9 bases between them. Germline CDR1 reads SGHTA; CDR2 reads FQGNSA. The CDR3 DNA is TGTGCCAGCAGCTTTCGGGGGGGTCAGCCCCAGCATTTT. Its translation: CASSFRGGQPQHF.

A word on this clone: A much larger clone sits a single nucleotide away, making a read error possible. The sample has other DNA sequences that encode this CDR3 too. The chain carries TRBV9 and TRBJ1-2; the D is unclear. With 0 bases removed from V and 5 bases from J, the gap between germline ends came to 14 bases. This CDR3 comprises 15 residues. Germline assignment: CDR1 SGDLS and CDR2 YYNGEE. The CDR3 nucleotides read TGTGCCAGCAGCGTAGCGTCACAGACATATTATGGCTACACCTTC. Translating gives CASSVASQTYYGYTF.

V gene TRBV5-1 combines with J gene TRBJ2-7; 7 nucleotides line up with TRBD1. CDR1 is SGHRS, CDR2 YFSETQ, per germline. Trimming removed 4 bases from V and 5 bases from J; junction bases left unmatched: 12. The CDR3 is 15 amino acids. CDR3: CASSLGVTGLNEQYF. The CDR3 DNA reads as TGCGCCAGCAGCCTGGGTGTGACAGGGCTGAACGAGCAGTACTTC.

This chain links TRBV7-2 with TRBJ2-1; 7 positions agree with TRBD2. This CDR3 region has 14 residues. Germline V lookup: CDR1 SGHTA, CDR2 FQGNSA. V was pared by 5 bases and J by 6 bases, with 7 bases of the junction left unmatched. DNA of the CDR3: TGTGCCAGCAGCCCAGGACTAGTGTCCAATGAGCAGTTCTTC. This gives the protein CASSPGLVSNEQFF.

The V gene is TRBV19, the J gene TRBJ1-2; D ambiguous. The V and J ends lost 1 base and 4 bases respectively, with 4 bases between them. Germline CDR1 is LNHDA and CDR2 is SQIVND (reference sequence). The CDR3 is 12 residues long. CDR3 nucleotide sequence: TGTGCCAGTAGTATAGCCCCCTATGGCTACACCTTC. This translates into CASSIAPYGYTF.

The chain combines TRBV30 with TRBJ1-4; TRBD1 is a possible D gene (5 bases). The CDR3 consists of 14 residues. Germline CDR1 is GTSNPN and CDR2 is SVGIG (reference sequence). Trimming took off 5 bases at V and 5 bases at J, with 15 bases between the two ends. The CDR3 DNA reads TGTGCCTGGGGAGGCAGGGTTCCAAATGAAAAACTGTTTTTT. Translating gives CAWGGRVPNEKLFF.

The rearrangement uses TRBV29-1 and TRBJ1-1, with D perhaps TRBD1 (6 bases). The CDR3 totals 12 residues. Germline CDR1 and CDR2: SQVTM and ANQGSEA. The germline V and J ends were trimmed by 7 bases and 7 bases, with 16 bases remaining between them. The CDR3 spells CSARGTRGEAFF. In nucleotides, the CDR3 is TGCAGCGCGAGGGGGACAAGGGGTGAAGCTTTCTTT.

This sequence joins TRBV7-9 and TRBJ2-3, with 9 bases fitting TRBD1. The germline V gene encodes CDR1 SEHNR and CDR2 FQNEAQ (reference sequence). Trimming cost V 4 bases and J 4 bases; bases outside gene matches: 6. The CDR3 has 15 amino acids. The CDR3 sequence: CASSSGQGRADTQYF. The CDR3 nucleotides are TGTGCCAGCAGCTCCGGACAGGGGCGGGCAGATACGCAGTATTTT.

This rearrangement joins TRBV19 to TRBJ1-1, with no clear D. The length of the CDR3 is 13 residues. Germline loops: CDR1 LNHDA, CDR2 SQIVND (reference sequence). V was shortened by 7 bases and J by 11 bases, with 20 bases between the two germline ends. This CDR3 is CASITYAGLRAFF. The CDR3, as DNA: TGTGCCAGTATTACATATGCAGGATTGCGGGCTTTCTTT.

The chain combines TRBV28 with TRBJ2-5, with D possibly being TRBD1 (6 bases). Trimming shortened V by 8 bases and J by 9 bases, and 19 bases separated the two germline ends. This CDR3 is built from 13 residues. The V gene's germline CDR1 is MDHEN and CDR2 SYDVKM. The CDR3: CASEASDTGPQYF. As DNA, the CDR3 is TGTGCCAGCGAGGCGTCTGATACAGGGCCCCAGTACTTC.

This chain joins TRBV4-3 and TRBJ2-7, with TRBD2 matching over 10 bases. Looked up from germline, CDR1 is LGHNA and CDR2 is YSLEER. The CDR3 is 15 residues long. V trimming: 5 bases; J trimming: 3 bases; junction bases outside the gene matches: 7. The CDR3 region has the DNA TGCGCCAGCAGCATGGGACTAGCGAATTACTACGAGCAGTACTTC. Residues: CASSMGLANYYEQYF.

CDR3 coding DNA: TGTGCCAGCTCAAAAGGGGGGACGAATGAAAAACTGTTTTTT. Its protein product is CASSKGGTNEKLFF. This chain uses TRBV18 with TRBJ1-4; D possibly corresponds to TRBD1 (6 bases). This CDR3 is built from 14 residues. The V gene's germline CDR1 is KGHSH and CDR2 LQKENI. V was shortened by 5 bases and J by 5 bases, with 12 bases between the two germline ends.

The chain recombines TRBV28 with TRBJ1-3; 8 bases map to TRBD1. CDR3 size: 16 residues. CDR1 is MDHEN, CDR2 SYDVKM, per germline. V lost 5 bases to trimming and J lost 0 bases; unmatched junction nucleotides: 6. The CDR3 DNA follows: TGTGCCAGCAGTACCCCCGGGACAGGCTCTGGAAACACCATATATTTT. Amino acid sequence: CASSTPGTGSGNTIYF.

This rearrangement joins TRBV19 to TRBJ2-7; 8 bases are shared with TRBD1. J gave up 2 bases and V 5 bases, and 8 bases lay outside the gene matches. CDR1 and CDR2 from the germline V gene are LNHDA and SQIVND (reference sequence). This CDR3 contains 15 residues. The CDR3 reads CASSVSRTGTYEQYF. DNA for the CDR3: TGTGCCAGTAGTGTCTCTAGGACAGGGACCTACGAGCAGTACTTC.

This clone was detected only once. The V call is TRBV18, the J call TRBJ1-1; D is unclear. Trimming shortened V by 3 bases and J by 8 bases, and 13 bases separated the two germline ends. The germline V gene has CDR1 KGHSH and CDR2 LQKENI. The CDR3 extends over 13 amino acids. DNA of the CDR3: TGTGCCAGCTCACCTCTACGCGAGGGAGAAGCTTTCTTT. Translated, it gives CASSPLREGEAFF.

The CDR3 sequence: CASSQRSGTGSYNEQFF. The DNA of the CDR3 is TGTGCCAGCAGCCAACGTTCCGGGACAGGGTCCTACAATGAGCAGTTCTTC. The gene calls are TRBV4-2 and TRBJ2-1, with 9 bases fitting TRBD1. The V and J ends lost 2 bases and 1 base, in that order; junction bases with no gene match: 6. Germline CDR1 is LGHNA and CDR2 is YNFKEQ. The CDR3 covers 17 residues.

The chain links TRBV6-5 to TRBJ2-7; 7 bases agree with TRBD1. The CDR3 spans 14 residues. V shed 6 bases and J 2 bases; nucleotides not matched to a gene: 7. Looked up from germline, CDR1 is MNHEY and CDR2 is SVGAGI. In DNA form, the CDR3 reads TGTGCCAGCAGGTGGGACAGAAAAACCTACGAGCAGTACTTC. As protein: CASRWDRKTYEQYF.

The V gene is TRBV27, the J gene TRBJ1-5, with 12 nucleotides matching TRBD1. This CDR3 spans 19 amino acids. The germline V gene has CDR1 MNHEY and CDR2 SMNVEV (reference sequence). With V trimmed by 2 bases and J by 5 bases, 13 bases remained unmatched. CDR3 protein: CASSLPTFTGTGGDQPQHF. DNA for the CDR3: TGTGCCAGCAGTTTACCGACTTTTACCGGGACAGGGGGCGATCAGCCCCAGCATTTT.

V usage is TRBV10-2 and J usage is TRBJ2-1, with unresolved D. The CDR3 sequence is 13 residues long. Germline V gene lookup returns CDR1 WSHSY and CDR2 SAAADI. Trimming cost V 5 bases and J 0 bases, with 5 bases left between them. The CDR3 DNA sequence: TGCGCCAGCAGTCCCAGCTCCTACAATGAGCAGTTCTTC. Its translation: CASSPSSYNEQFF.

The V and J genes are TRBV19 and TRBJ2-7, with a weak D call TRBD2 (6 bases). This CDR3 has 14 amino acids. V dropped 4 bases and J dropped 4 bases, with 14 bases sitting between them. Germline lookup yields CDR1 LNHDA and CDR2 SQIVND (reference sequence). The CDR3 loop reads CASSRGGLRYEQYF. CDR3 DNA: TGTGCCAGTAGTAGGGGAGGCCTTAGGTACGAGCAGTACTTC. The whole variable domain, remainder taken from reference TRBV19 and TRBJ2-7, is DGGITQSPKYLFRKEGQNVTLSCEQNLNHDAMYWYRQDPGQGLRLIYYSQIVNDFQKGDIAEGYSVSREKKESFPLTVTSAQKNPTAFYLCASSRGGLRYEQYFGPGTRLTVT.